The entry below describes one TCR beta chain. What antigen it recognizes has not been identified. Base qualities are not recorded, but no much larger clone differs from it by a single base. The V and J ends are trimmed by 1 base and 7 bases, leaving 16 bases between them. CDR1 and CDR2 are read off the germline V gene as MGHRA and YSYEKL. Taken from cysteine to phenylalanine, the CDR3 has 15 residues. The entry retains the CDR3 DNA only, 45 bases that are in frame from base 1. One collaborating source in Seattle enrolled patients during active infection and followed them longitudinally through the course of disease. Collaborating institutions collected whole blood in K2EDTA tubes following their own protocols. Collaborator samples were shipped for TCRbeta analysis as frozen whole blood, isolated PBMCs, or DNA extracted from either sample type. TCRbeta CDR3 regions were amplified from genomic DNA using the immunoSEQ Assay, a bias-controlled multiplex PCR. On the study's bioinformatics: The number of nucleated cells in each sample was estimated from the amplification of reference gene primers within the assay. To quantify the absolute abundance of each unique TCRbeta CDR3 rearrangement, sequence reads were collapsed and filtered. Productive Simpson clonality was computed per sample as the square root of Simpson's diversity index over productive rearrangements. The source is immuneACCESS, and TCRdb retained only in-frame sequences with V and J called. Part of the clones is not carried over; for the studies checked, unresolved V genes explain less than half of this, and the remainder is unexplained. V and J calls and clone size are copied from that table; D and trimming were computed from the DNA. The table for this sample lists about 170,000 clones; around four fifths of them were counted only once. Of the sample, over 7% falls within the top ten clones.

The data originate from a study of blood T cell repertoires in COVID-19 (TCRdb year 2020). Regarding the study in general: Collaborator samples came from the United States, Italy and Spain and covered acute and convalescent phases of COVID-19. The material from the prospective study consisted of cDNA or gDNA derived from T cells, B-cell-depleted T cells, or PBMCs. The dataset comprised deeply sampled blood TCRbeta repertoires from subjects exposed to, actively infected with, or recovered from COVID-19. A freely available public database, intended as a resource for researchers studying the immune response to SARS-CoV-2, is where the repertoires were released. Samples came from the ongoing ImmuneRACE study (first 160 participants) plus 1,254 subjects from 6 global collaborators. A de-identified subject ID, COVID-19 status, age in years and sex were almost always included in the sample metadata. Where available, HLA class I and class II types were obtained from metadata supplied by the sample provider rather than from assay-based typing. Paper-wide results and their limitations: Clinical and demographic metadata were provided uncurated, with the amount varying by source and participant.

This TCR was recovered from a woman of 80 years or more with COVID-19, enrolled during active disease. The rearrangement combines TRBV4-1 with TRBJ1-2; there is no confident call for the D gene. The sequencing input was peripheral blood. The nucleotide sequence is TGCGCCAGCAGCCAAGTTAGTCAGCTCGACTCTGGCTACACCTTC. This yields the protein CASSQVSQLDSGYTF.